The sample holds a few counts of the clone carrying this T cell receptor beta chain. Its antigen remains unknown. This entry is derived from a study of response to subunit inactivated influenza vaccine. The CDR3 is 14 residues long. V lost 4 bases to trimming and J lost 0 bases, with 13 bases between them. CDR1 SQVTM and CDR2 ANQGSEA come from the germline V gene. Each CDR3 protein is one row after TCRdb ran MiXCR on the RT-PCR reads. The sample records a few hundred thousand distinct CDR3 sequences, about 20% being singletons. Regarding the study as a whole: The authors offered the suggestion that each seasonal influenza vaccination recruits few new T cells.

The TCR originated in a man aged 50-75 years who received an inactivated influenza vaccine. The chain couples TRBV29-1 to TRBJ2-7, with a weak D call TRBD1 (6 bases). Material: PBMCs from blood, obtained about 20 months after vaccination. The CDR3 DNA reads as TGCAGCGTTGCCCACGGACAGCCCTCCTACGAGCAGTACTTC. Translation: CSVAHGQPSYEQYF.